The 18 T cell receptor beta chains below come from one sample, sequenced in a study of shared clonotypes between healthy human individuals. TCRdb's table, derived via immunoSEQ multiplex PCR, lists solely in-frame clones and lacks some. The sample has some 530,000 clones, about 78% seen once; the top ten hold approximately 12%. Sequenced material: PBMCs. All receptors derive from a woman in her thirties or forties in good health. Some clones in this sample may be carry-over from other donors' samples.

To note about this clone: This specimen includes other DNA sequences encoding the same CDR3. This rearrangement joins TRBV28 to TRBJ2-7; D ambiguous. The germline V and J ends were trimmed by 2 bases and 1 base, with 3 bases remaining between them. The CDR3 spans 12 residues. CDR1 and CDR2 (germline): MDHEN, SYDVKM. DNA for the CDR3: TGTGCCAGCAGTTTACCTTCCTACGAGCAGTACTTC. Encoded protein: CASSLPSYEQYF.

V gene TRBV19 combines with J gene TRBJ1-2; 9 positions match TRBD1. Germline V CDR1 and CDR2: LNHDA, SQIVND (reference sequence). The junction had 10 bases not matched to a gene; V was cut back by 4 bases and J by 7 bases. The CDR3 extends over 15 amino acids. In DNA form, the CDR3 reads TGTGCCAGTAGTAGGAGGACAGGGGCGACGGGTGGCTACACCTTC. Translated, it gives CASSRRTGATGGYTF. Based on the CDR3 plus reference TRBV19 and TRBJ1-2, the full variable domain is DGGITQSPKYLFRKEGQNVTLSCEQNLNHDAMYWYRQDPGQGLRLIYYSQIVNDFQKGDIAEGYSVSREKKESFPLTVTSAQKNPTAFYLCASSRRTGATGGYTFGSGTRLTVV.

This clone has just a few counts. The sample carries other DNA sequences with the same CDR3. The V and J genes are TRBV30 and TRBJ1-1; no firm D call. Per germline, CDR1 GTSNPN and CDR2 SVGIG (reference sequence). The V and J ends lost 2 bases and 1 base respectively, with 5 bases between them. CDR3 length: 12 amino acids. The CDR3 DNA sequence: TGTGCCTGGAGTCGACAGAACACTGAAGCTTTCTTT. Translation: CAWSRQNTEAFF.

This clone was seen a single time. The chain joins TRBV9 to TRBJ2-7; a possible D gene is TRBD2 (6 bases). The CDR3 loop spans 14 amino acids. Germline lookup yields CDR1 SGDLS and CDR2 YYNGEE. Trimming stripped 4 bases from V and 0 bases from J, with 11 bases between. CDR3 residues: CASSTHSGSYEQYF. The CDR3 DNA reads TGTGCCAGCAGCACCCATAGCGGCTCCTACGAGCAGTACTTC. Complete variable domain (other parts from reference TRBV9 and TRBJ2-7): DSGVTQTPKHLITATGQRVTLRCSPRSGDLSVYWYQQSLDQGLQFLIQYYNGEERAKGNILERFSAQQFPDLHSELNLSSLELGDSALYFCASSTHSGSYEQYFGPGTRLTVT.

V gene TRBV2 combines with J gene TRBJ1-1; TRBD1 agrees at 9 bases. V lost 2 bases and J lost 3; bases outside the gene matches: 7. There are 16 residues in the CDR3. The germline V gene has CDR1 SNHLY and CDR2 FYNNEI. The CDR3 DNA follows: TGTGCCAGCAGTGAATACAGGGGGCGCCGGGACACTGAAGCTTTCTTT. As protein: CASSEYRGRRDTEAFF.

This clone was counted once. This sequence joins TRBV28 and TRBJ2-6; D not certain. Per the germline V gene, CDR1 is MDHEN and CDR2 is SYDVKM. V was pared by 3 bases and J by 2 bases, with 8 bases between. The CDR3 has 15 amino acids. The CDR3 DNA reads TGTGCCAGCAGTTTGACGGATGCTGGGGCCAACGTCCTGACTTTC. It yields the protein CASSLTDAGANVLTF.

This clone was seen repeatedly, ten times or more. The chain uses TRBV28 and TRBJ1-2; D is uncertain. CDR1 is MDHEN, CDR2 SYDVKM, per germline. The ends were cut back, 6 bases at V and 7 bases at J, with 9 bases in the middle. The CDR3 extends over 11 amino acids. CDR3 DNA: TGTGCCAGCAGACCTACACGTGGCTACACCTTC. Its protein is CASRPTRGYTF.

The J gene is TRBJ2-6, the V gene TRBV19, with D unresolved. V was cut by 8 bases and J by 0 bases, with 11 bases left in between. CDR3 length equals 15 residues. The germline V gene has CDR1 LNHDA and CDR2 SQIVND (reference sequence). The chain's CDR3 is CASEKTNSGANVLTF. CDR3 bases: TGTGCCAGTGAGAAGACCAACTCTGGGGCCAACGTCCTGACTTTC.

V is TRBV7-2 and J is TRBJ1-2, with TRBD1 matching over 7 bases. Germline V gene data show CDR1 as SGHTA and CDR2 as FQGNSA. Trimming took 3 bases from V and 1 from J; bases not matched to a gene: 11. The CDR3 totals 17 residues. In DNA, the CDR3 is TGTGCCAGCAGCTTCGCAAGAACAGGGGCGGGTAACTATGGCTACACCTTC. Amino acid sequence: CASSFARTGAGNYGYTF.

The gene calls are TRBV7-6 and TRBJ2-2; a possible D gene is TRBD1 (5 bases). Trimming stripped 5 bases from V and 6 bases from J, with 10 bases between. The CDR3 runs 13 residues. Looked up from germline, CDR1 is SGHVS and CDR2 is FNYEAQ. CDR3 region: CASSADSPGELFF. For the CDR3, the DNA is TGTGCCAGCAGCGCAGACAGTCCCGGGGAGCTGTTTTTT.

The CDR3 loop reads CASSPWVGALLTEAFF. The CDR3 region has the DNA TGTGCCAGCAGCCCCTGGGTCGGGGCTTTGCTCACTGAAGCTTTCTTT. The chain combines TRBV28 with TRBJ1-1, with a possible D match to TRBD1 (5 bases). Germline loops: CDR1 MDHEN, CDR2 SYDVKM. V lost 6 bases and J lost 4, with 21 bases in between. This CDR3 has 16 amino acids. The complete variable domain, with remaining parts taken from reference TRBV28 and TRBJ1-1, reads DVKVTQSSRYLVKRTGEKVFLECVQDMDHENMFWYRQDPGLGLRLIYFSYDVKMKEKGDIPEGYSVSREKKERFSLILESASTNQTSMYLCASSPWVGALLTEAFFGQGTRLTVV.

This chain connects TRBV25-1 to TRBJ2-2, with D perhaps TRBD2 (5 bases). Trimming cost V 6 bases and J 4 bases, with 18 bases left between them. This CDR3 has 16 amino acids. Germline V gives CDR1 MGHDK, CDR2 SYGVNS. The CDR3 sequence is CASSHVTTPVTGELFF. Written as DNA, the CDR3 is TGTGCCAGCAGCCACGTGACTACGCCAGTCACCGGGGAGCTGTTTTTT. Combining the CDR3 with reference TRBV25-1 and TRBJ2-2 gives the whole variable domain EADIYQTPRYLVIGTGKKITLECSQTMGHDKMYWYQQDPGMELHLIHYSYGVNSTEKGDLSSESTVSRIRTEHFPLTLESARPSHTSQYLCASSHVTTPVTGELFFGEGSRLTVL.

This chain connects TRBV7-2 to TRBJ2-7; 10 nucleotides line up with TRBD1. Losses at the gene ends were 5 bases for V and 2 bases for J; bases not matched to a gene: 3. CDR1 SGHTA and CDR2 FQGNSA come from the germline V gene. CDR3 length: 14 amino acids. The CDR3 DNA reads TGTGCCAGCAGCAAGGACAGGGGGACCTACGAGCAGTACTTC. Translation gives CASSKDRGTYEQYF.

The rearrangement joins TRBV15 to TRBJ2-1; 10 bases match TRBD2. Germline CDR1 and CDR2: LNHNV and YYDKDF (reference sequence). The length of the CDR3 is 16 residues. V shed 0 bases, J shed 10 bases, and the junction held 9 bases outside the gene matches. CDR3 in amino acids: CATSRESGRVLREQFF. DNA for the CDR3: TGTGCCACCAGCAGAGAGAGCGGGAGGGTCCTACGGGAGCAGTTCTTC.

This clone was seen a single time. The chain couples TRBV5-6 to TRBJ2-7; either TRBD1 or TRBD2 may fit D (5 bases each). The CDR3 runs 15 residues. Germline assignment: CDR1 SGHDT and CDR2 YYEEEE. V lost 1 base to trimming and J lost 3 bases, with 14 bases between them. The CDR3 sequence is CASSLYSGGGYEQYF. As DNA, the CDR3 is TGTGCCAGCAGCTTGTATTCAGGTGGGGGCTACGAGCAGTACTTC. Combining the CDR3 with reference TRBV5-6 and TRBJ2-7 gives the whole variable domain DAGVTQSPTHLIKTRGQQVTLRCSPKSGHDTVSWYQQALGQGPQFIFQYYEEEERQRGNFPDRFSGHQFPNYSSELNVNALLLGDSALYLCASSLYSGGGYEQYFGPGTRLTVT.

This sequence joins TRBV6-8 and TRBJ2-7; 9 nucleotides agree with TRBD1. CDR1 is MNHGY and CDR2 is SAAAGT in the germline V gene. Trimming at V came to 2 bases and at J to 3 bases, leaving 11 bases not matched to a gene. This CDR3 is 17 amino acids long. Written as DNA, the CDR3 is TGTGCCAGCAGTTACCCCCTAGACAGGGGGAGCGACTACGAGCAGTACTTC. Translation gives CASSYPLDRGSDYEQYF.

The rearrangement uses TRBV27 and TRBJ2-7; D gene ambiguous. This CDR3 has 12 amino acids. Trimming removed 6 bases from V and 1 base from J, with 7 bases in between. Germline CDR1 reads MNHEY; CDR2 reads SMNVEV (reference sequence). Here the CDR3 DNA reads TGTGCCAGCAGCCCTAATTCCTACGAGCAGTACTTC. This translates into CASSPNSYEQYF.

This sequence joins TRBV5-1 and TRBJ1-2; 7 nucleotides align to TRBD1. After removal of 5 bases from V and 4 bases from J, the junction contained 8 bases not matched to a gene. The CDR3 sequence is 14 residues long. Looked up from germline, CDR1 is SGHRS and CDR2 is YFSETQ. The CDR3 nucleotides are TGCGCCAGCAGGTCGACAGGGATGGTCTATGGCTACACCTTC. Translation gives CASRSTGMVYGYTF.